Listed below are T cell receptor beta chains from one sample, sequenced in a study of blood T cells in healthy people across ages. TCRdb re-derived calls from the 5' RACE reads in MiXCR, one entry per CDR3 protein. The data contain a few hundred thousand distinct CDR3 sequences, roughly 26% of them singletons. Sequencing input: blood. These receptors were collected from a woman aged 70-85 years in good health. Both conserved end residues are part of each CDR3. The order of the fields is J gene, D gene, V gene, clone size, CDR3 DNA, CDR3 protein. A D gene is named only where the DNA matches it firmly. For some rows the clone size is stated as once, few or many, or as a class when expanded; others skip it.

J gene: TRBJ2-3
D gene: .
V gene: TRBV20-1
clone size: .
CDR3 DNA: TGCAGTGCTAGACGACTAGGCTCAGATACGCAGTATTTT
CDR3 protein: CSARRLGSDTQYF

J gene: TRBJ1-3
D gene: .
V gene: TRBV20-1
clone size: few
CDR3 DNA: TGCAGTGCCATCGACAGGAGCTCTGGAAACACCATATATTTT
CDR3 protein: CSAIDRSSGNTIYF

J gene: TRBJ2-7
D gene: TRBD2
V gene: TRBV6-5
clone size: .
CDR3 DNA: TGTGCCAGCAGTACCCTAGCGGGAGGGAACGAGCAGTACTTC
CDR3 protein: CASSTLAGGNEQYF

J gene: TRBJ2-6
D gene: TRBD1
V gene: TRBV7-2
clone size: .
CDR3 DNA: TGTGCCAGCAGCCCGAGGGGGCTCCTTGGCGCCAACGTCCTGACTTTC
CDR3 protein: CASSPRGLLGANVLTF

J gene: TRBJ2-5
D gene: TRBD2
V gene: TRBV20-1
clone size: .
CDR3 DNA: TGCAGTGCTGGATTAGCGGGAGCTCGAGAGACCCAGTACTTC
CDR3 protein: CSAGLAGARETQYF

J gene: TRBJ2-2
D gene: TRBD1
V gene: TRBV4-2
clone size: .
CDR3 DNA: TGTGCCAGCAGCCGGACAGGAGAAAGCACCGGGGAGCTGTTTTTT
CDR3 protein: CASSRTGESTGELFF

J gene: TRBJ2-3
D gene: TRBD1
V gene: TRBV3-1
clone size: .
CDR3 DNA: TGTGCCAGCAGCCAAGTGAGACCCGGGACAGGGGTTGATACGCAGTATTTT
CDR3 protein: CASSQVRPGTGVDTQYF

J gene: TRBJ2-3
D gene: .
V gene: TRBV29-1
clone size: few
CDR3 DNA: TGCAGCGTTGAAACTGGGTTTAACAGAGATACGCAGTATTTT
CDR3 protein: CSVETGFNRDTQYF

J gene: TRBJ2-5
D gene: .
V gene: TRBV13
clone size: few
CDR3 DNA: TGTGCCAGCAGCTTAGGATCAGGTTACCAAAAGAGGACCCAGTACTTC
CDR3 protein: CASSLGSGYQKRTQYF

J gene: TRBJ2-1
D gene: .
V gene: TRBV6-5
clone size: .
CDR3 DNA: TGTGCCAGCAGCCGTCAGCCCCAGGTATCCTACAATGAGCAGTTCTTC
CDR3 protein: CASSRQPQVSYNEQFF

J gene: TRBJ1-2
D gene: .
V gene: TRBV28
clone size: .
CDR3 DNA: TGTGCCAGCGAGGTCGACTATGGCTACACCTTC
CDR3 protein: CASEVDYGYTF

J gene: TRBJ1-4
D gene: .
V gene: TRBV20-1
clone size: .
CDR3 DNA: TGCAGTGCTCCTCAGGGGAGTGTGGAAAAACTGTTTTTT
CDR3 protein: CSAPQGSVEKLFF

J gene: TRBJ2-7
D gene: .
V gene: TRBV4-1
clone size: few
CDR3 DNA: TGCGCCAGCAGCCCACAGGGAAGCCACGAGCAGTACTTC
CDR3 protein: CASSPQGSHEQYF

J gene: TRBJ2-3
D gene: .
V gene: TRBV7-2
clone size: .
CDR3 DNA: TGTGCCAGCACCTGGGTCACAGATACGCAGTATTTT
CDR3 protein: CASTWVTDTQYF

J gene: TRBJ1-1
D gene: .
V gene: TRBV7-2
clone size: .
CDR3 DNA: TGTGCCAGCAGCTTAAATTCTTTACAAACCGGGGGAGCTTTCTTT
CDR3 protein: CASSLNSLQTGGAFF

J gene: TRBJ2-1
D gene: .
V gene: TRBV5-1
clone size: few
CDR3 DNA: TGCGCCAGCAGCTTGGGTCAGAGCTACAATGAGCAGTTCTTC
CDR3 protein: CASSLGQSYNEQFF

J gene: TRBJ2-1
D gene: .
V gene: TRBV2
clone size: few
CDR3 DNA: TGTGCCAGCAGTGAAGCGCTCAATGAGCAGTTCTTC
CDR3 protein: CASSEALNEQFF

J gene: TRBJ1-2
D gene: .
V gene: TRBV18
clone size: few
CDR3 DNA: TGTGCCAGCTCACCAGGGGACAACTATGGCTACACCTTC
CDR3 protein: CASSPGDNYGYTF

J gene: TRBJ2-1
D gene: .
V gene: TRBV5-1
clone size: few
CDR3 DNA: TGCGCCAGCAGCTTGAGGGGGGGGAACTCCTACAATGAGCAGTTCTTC
CDR3 protein: CASSLRGGNSYNEQFF

J gene: TRBJ2-3
D gene: TRBD2
V gene: TRBV20-1
clone size: .
CDR3 DNA: TGCAGTGCTAGAGAGGGTATCGAAGCGGGAGGATCAGATACGCAGTATTTT
CDR3 protein: CSAREGIEAGGSDTQYF

J gene: TRBJ1-1
D gene: .
V gene: TRBV7-9
clone size: .
CDR3 DNA: TGTGCCAGCAGCCCTACACCGAGGGGGTTGTACACTGAAGCTTTCTTT
CDR3 protein: CASSPTPRGLYTEAFF

J gene: TRBJ1-2
D gene: .
V gene: TRBV10-3
clone size: once
CDR3 DNA: TGTGCCATCAGGCAGGGGACGGCCTCTAACTATGGCTACACCTTC
CDR3 protein: CAIRQGTASNYGYTF

J gene: TRBJ1-2
D gene: .
V gene: TRBV12-3/TRBV12-4
clone size: .
CDR3 DNA: TGTGCCAGCAGTTTCAGTGGGGTAGGGTATGGCTACACCTTC
CDR3 protein: CASSFSGVGYGYTF

J gene: TRBJ1-2
D gene: .
V gene: TRBV24-1
clone size: .
CDR3 DNA: TGTGCCACCAGTGACCCCTCTCAGGGAGGGGGTGGCTACACCTTC
CDR3 protein: CATSDPSQGGGGYTF

J gene: TRBJ2-5
D gene: .
V gene: TRBV11-2
clone size: many
CDR3 DNA: TGTGCCAGCGGCTTCGGGACAAAGGAGACCCAGTACTTC
CDR3 protein: CASGFGTKETQYF

J gene: TRBJ1-1
D gene: .
V gene: TRBV7-3
clone size: few
CDR3 DNA: TGTGCCAGCAGCTTAAGCCCAATGAACACTGAAGCTTTCTTT
CDR3 protein: CASSLSPMNTEAFF

J gene: TRBJ2-5
D gene: .
V gene: TRBV5-1
clone size: .
CDR3 DNA: TGCGCCAGCAGCGACGGGACAAAGGGAGAGACCCAGTACTTC
CDR3 protein: CASSDGTKGETQYF

J gene: TRBJ2-1
D gene: .
V gene: TRBV4-2
clone size: .
CDR3 DNA: TGTGCCAGCAGCCAAGTAGGAAGTCCATACAATGAGCAGTTCTTC
CDR3 protein: CASSQVGSPYNEQFF

J gene: TRBJ2-7
D gene: .
V gene: TRBV28
clone size: many
CDR3 DNA: TGTGCCAGCAGTTTGAAGATCGGCGAGCAGTACTTC
CDR3 protein: CASSLKIGEQYF